The entry that follows covers one TCR beta chain sequence. This sample stems from a study of blood T cell repertoires in COVID-19. Across the whole study: Nucleic acid was either cDNA or gDNA, and it came from T cells, B-cell-depleted T cells, or PBMCs.

With 3 bases clipped from V and 7 bases from J, the junction kept 10 bases outside the gene matches. Germline CDR1 is MGHRA and CDR2 is YSYEKL. There are 16 residues in the CDR3. Measured with immunoSEQ multiplex PCR; TCRdb has only the in-frame clones, and not every one. The repertoire holds tens of thousands of clones, with roughly 80% as singletons. The chain carries TRBV4-1 and TRBJ1-5; 9 bases line up with TRBD1. The sample taken for sequencing was peripheral blood. This receptor was taken from a woman of 80 years or more with active or convalescent COVID-19. The CDR3 loop reads CASSQDTTGGRQPQHF. CDR3 coding DNA: TGCGCCAGCAGCCAGGATACTACAGGGGGCCGGCAGCCCCAGCATTTT.